These T cell receptor beta chains were read from a single sample in a study of patients and donors after allogeneic stem cell transplantation. TCRdb redid the calling of the RT-PCR reads with MiXCR, one entry per CDR3 protein. The sample lists some 90,000 distinct CDR3 sequences, around 46% occurring once. Specimen: blood, either unsorted or a sorted T cell fraction (not recorded which). Receptors were obtained from a human donor who was either an allogeneic HSCT recipient or a stem cell or donor lymphocyte infusion donor (not recorded which). It is not recorded whose cells these are; they may come from a transplant donor. Each CDR3 is given with its conserved first and last residue. D genes are given only for firm matches. Rows may omit the clone size; those that give it use once, few, many or a size class.

>.|TRBV5-1|TRBD2|TRBJ2-1
TGCGCCAGCAGTATGAATGGACTAGCGGGATACAATGAGCAGTTCTTC
CASSMNGLAGYNEQFF
>.|TRBV19|.|TRBJ1-3
TGTGCCAGTAGTATGGTGAACTCTGGAAACACCATATATTTT
CASSMVNSGNTIYF
>.|TRBV6-5|.|TRBJ1-3
TGTGCCAGCAGTTACTCGTACAGGCATTTCTCTGGAAACACCATATATTTT
CASSYSYRHFSGNTIYF
>.|TRBV5-5|.|TRBJ1-4
TGTGCCAGCAGCTTATTTCCAGGACAAGATAATGAAAAACTGTTTTTT
CASSLFPGQDNEKLFF
>.|TRBV7-8|TRBD1|TRBJ1-6
TGTGCCAGCAGCGCAACGCCAGGGGGCGGGTATAATTCACCCCTCCACTTT
CASSATPGGGYNSPLHF
>.|TRBV5-1|.|TRBJ1-2
TGCGCCAGCAGCCCAAGCAGGGGTGGACAGATCCACTATGGCTACACCTTC
CASSPSRGGQIHYGYTF
>few|TRBV28|TRBD1|TRBJ1-2
TGTGCCAGCAGTTTCCAGGGGGCGGCTTACTATGGCTACACCTTC
CASSFQGAAYYGYTF
>few|TRBV7-8|.|TRBJ1-4
TGTGCCAGCAGCTTAGGATCGGGACAAAGAAATGAAAAACTGTTTTTT
CASSLGSGQRNEKLFF
>few|TRBV20-1|.|TRBJ1-4
TGCAGTGCTAGAGAACGACAGGACTATGAAAAACTGTTTTTT
CSARERQDYEKLFF
>.|TRBV5-1|.|TRBJ1-2
TGCGCCAGCAGCGAGACGGGGGGCCCATCGTATGGCTACACCTTC
CASSETGGPSYGYTF
>.|TRBV12-3/TRBV12-4|TRBD2|TRBJ2-3
TGTGCCAGCAGTTTCCGCGTAGCGGGAGGAACAGATACGCAGTATTTT
CASSFRVAGGTDTQYF
>.|TRBV6-5|TRBD2|TRBJ2-5
TGTGCCAGCAGTTACGGGACTAGCGGGAGGGCCGCGGAGACCCAGTACTTC
CASSYGTSGRAAETQYF
>.|TRBV9|.|TRBJ2-5
TGTGCCAGCAGCGTAGAAGCTGCGTACCAAGAGACCCAGTACTTC
CASSVEAAYQETQYF
>.|TRBV29-1|.|TRBJ2-7
TGCAGCGTTGTTGGGGTCAGCTGGGGGACGGACGAGCAGTACTTC
CSVVGVSWGTDEQYF
>.|TRBV2|TRBD1|TRBJ1-1
TGTGCCAGCATTAGAGACAGGGACACTGAAGCTTTCTTT
CASIRDRDTEAFF
>few|TRBV20-1|.|TRBJ1-1
TGCAGTGCTAGGTCCGGGGGTATGGGCACTGAAGCTTTCTTT
CSARSGGMGTEAFF
>.|TRBV20-1|TRBD1|TRBJ1-2
TGCAGTGCTTGGACAGGGCGAGGCACCTATGGCTACACCTTC
CSAWTGRGTYGYTF
>.|TRBV5-1|TRBD1|TRBJ1-1
TGCGCCAGCAGCTTGGGACAGGGGTGGTACCTCCACACTGAAGCTTTCTTT
CASSLGQGWYLHTEAFF
>.|TRBV12-3/TRBV12-4|.|TRBJ1-2
TGTGCCAGCAGTTTTTTTGGGCAGGAGAACTATGGCTACACCTTC
CASSFFGQENYGYTF
>.|TRBV24-1|TRBD1|TRBJ1-2
TGTGCCACAGGGGACAGACTCTATGGCTACACCTTC
CATGDRLYGYTF
>.|TRBV7-2|.|TRBJ1-5
TGTGCCAGCAGCTTCGGGAACAGCAATCAGCCCCAGCATTTT
CASSFGNSNQPQHF
>.|TRBV7-9|TRBD1|TRBJ1-5
TGTGCCAGCAGCAACCCATGGGACAGCGGGCCGCAGCCCCAGCATTTT
CASSNPWDSGPQPQHF
>.|TRBV28|.|TRBJ1-1
TGTGCCAGTTCAGAGGGGCCTGAAGCTTTCTTT
CASSEGPEAFF
>.|TRBV10-3|TRBD1|TRBJ1-1
TGTGCCATCAGTGAAATGGGGACAGGTTGGGGGAGCACTGAAGCTTTCTTT
CAISEMGTGWGSTEAFF
>.|TRBV29-1|.|TRBJ2-1
TGCAGCGCTTCCCGGGAACAGTTCTTC
CSASREQFF
>.|TRBV10-2|TRBD2|TRBJ2-3
TGCGCCAGCAGTGAGACGGGAGGACTAGCGATCACAGATACGCAGTATTTT
CASSETGGLAITDTQYF
>.|TRBV20-1|.|TRBJ1-2
TGCAGTGCTAGTTCCGGGAATGGCTATGGCTACACCTTC
CSASSGNGYGYTF
>once|TRBV12-3/TRBV12-4|.|TRBJ1-5
TGTGCCAGCAGTTGGGCGGGGGGCCTCAATCAGCCCCAGCATTTT
CASSWAGGLNQPQHF
>.|TRBV6-2/TRBV6-3|TRBD1|TRBJ1-5
TGTGCCAGCAGTTACAGGGCAGGGGGCCAGCCCCAGCATTTT
CASSYRAGGQPQHF